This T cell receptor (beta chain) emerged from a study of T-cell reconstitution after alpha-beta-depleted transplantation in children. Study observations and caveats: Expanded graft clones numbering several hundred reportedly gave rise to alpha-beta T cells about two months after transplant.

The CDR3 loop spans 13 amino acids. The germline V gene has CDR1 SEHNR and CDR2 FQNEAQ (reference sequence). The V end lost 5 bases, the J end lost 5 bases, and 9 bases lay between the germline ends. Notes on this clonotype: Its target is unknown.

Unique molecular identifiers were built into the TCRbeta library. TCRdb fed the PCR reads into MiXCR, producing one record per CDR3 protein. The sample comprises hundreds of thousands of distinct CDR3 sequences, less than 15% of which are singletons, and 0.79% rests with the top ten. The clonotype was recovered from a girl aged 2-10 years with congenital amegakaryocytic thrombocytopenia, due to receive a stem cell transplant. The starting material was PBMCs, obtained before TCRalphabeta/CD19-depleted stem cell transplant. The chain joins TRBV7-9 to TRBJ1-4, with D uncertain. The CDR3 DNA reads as TGTGCCAGCAGCCCCGGACTGAATGAAAAACTGTTTTTT. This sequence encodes CASSPGLNEKLFF.